This TCR beta chain was recorded in a study of T-cell memory formation after mild COVID-19. Whole-study results and caveats: The study detected some responding clones in pre-infection memory, suggesting cross-reactive memory joined.

TCRdb analysed the 5' RACE reads with MiXCR anew, one entry per CDR3 protein. The data hold around 200,000 distinct CDR3 sequences, with over 20% observed a single time. V was pared by 11 bases and J by 11 bases, with 18 bases between. Germline V CDR1 and CDR2: LNHDA, SQIVND (reference sequence). There are 11 residues in the CDR3. As regards this clonotype: Its antigen is undetermined.

This chain links TRBV19 with TRBJ1-1; a weak D match, TRBD1 (6 bases). The origin of this receptor is an adult woman who had mild COVID-19 (a few samples of this study predate the infection). Cell type and time point are not known. The specimen sequenced was PBMCs or a T cell subset sorted from them (not recorded which). The DNA for the CDR3 is TGTGCCGCCAGGGTGGGGGCAGTTGCTTTCTTT. Its protein is CAARVGAVAFF. The complete variable domain, with remaining parts taken from reference TRBV19 and TRBJ1-1, reads DGGITQSPKYLFRKEGQNVTLSCEQNLNHDAMYWYRQDPGQGLRLIYYSQIVNDFQKGDIAEGYSVSREKKESFPLTVTSAQKNPTAFYLCAARVGAVAFFGQGTRLTVV.